These T cell receptor beta chains were read from a single sample in a study of T cells in pancreatic ductal adenocarcinoma. Assay used: immunoSEQ multiplex PCR; TCRdb lists only in-frame clones, some missing. Found here are roughly 100,000 clones, roughly 96% of them singletons; the top ten hold under 3.5%. Sample: PBMCs. All receptors come from a human donor with pancreatic ductal adenocarcinoma. The CDR3 runs from the conserved cysteine through the conserved F or W. Fields, in order: V gene, J gene, clone size, D gene, CDR3 protein, CDR3 DNA. A D gene is named only where the DNA matches it firmly. A row's size may be missing; if present it is once, few, many or a size class.

TRBV30	TRBJ2-5	NA	TRBD1	CASTDRGETQYF	TGTGCCTCCACAGACAGGGGGGAGACCCAGTACTTC
TRBV2	TRBJ2-5	NA	TRBD1	CASSPLAGGQWETQYF	TGTGCCAGCAGTCCCCTCGCAGGGGGCCAGTGGGAGACCCAGTACTTC
TRBV13	TRBJ2-7	NA	NA	CASSLGGRGAYEQYF	TGTGCCAGCAGCTTAGGTGGGAGGGGGGCCTACGAGCAGTACTTC
TRBV11-2	TRBJ2-7	once	TRBD1	CASSAGTGIGEQYF	TGTGCCAGCAGCGCCGGGACAGGGATTGGCGAGCAGTACTTC
TRBV23-1	TRBJ2-7	NA	TRBD1	CASSGNRGHEQYF	TGCGCCAGCTCGGGAAACAGGGGGCACGAGCAGTACTTC
TRBV11-2	TRBJ1-2	NA	TRBD1	CASSLGTASLYGYTF	TGTGCCAGCAGCTTGGGGACAGCCAGCCTCTATGGCTACACCTTC
TRBV7-2	TRBJ1-1	NA	NA	CASSLREKFEAFF	TGTGCCAGCAGCTTGAGAGAAAAATTTGAAGCTTTCTTT
TRBV27	TRBJ2-5	NA	TRBD2	CASSSGGARETQYF	TGTGCCAGCAGTTCGGGGGGGGCGCGGGAGACCCAGTACTTC
TRBV10-1	TRBJ2-2	NA	TRBD2	CASSELAGGPAGELFF	TGCGCCAGCAGTGAACTAGCGGGAGGGCCGGCCGGGGAGCTGTTTTTT
TRBV28	TRBJ1-3	NA	NA	CASSPAGEARRGNTIYF	TGTGCCAGCAGTCCAGCGGGGGAGGCCAGGCGAGGAAACACCATATATTTT
TRBV7-9	TRBJ2-1	NA	TRBD1	CASSLAVIKGAGNEQFF	TGTGCCAGCAGCTTAGCTGTGATCAAGGGGGCTGGCAATGAGCAGTTCTTC
TRBV28	TRBJ2-5	NA	NA	CASSFGRGVIYETQYF	TGTGCCAGCAGTTTTGGTAGGGGCGTTATTTACGAGACCCAGTACTTC
TRBV7-9	TRBJ2-1	NA	TRBD1	CASRSDWDRGNEQFF	TGTGCCAGCAGATCAGACTGGGACAGGGGTAATGAGCAGTTCTTC
TRBV28	TRBJ1-1	NA	NA	CASSLPDRKNTEAFF	TGTGCCAGCAGTTTGCCGGACAGAAAGAACACTGAAGCTTTCTTT
TRBV6-6	TRBJ1-2	NA	NA	CASSYPPTAGTSGYTF	TGTGCCAGCAGTTACCCCCCGACCGCGGGGACTAGTGGCTACACCTTC
TRBV2	TRBJ1-5	NA	NA	CASSAKTDQPQHF	TGTGCCAGCAGCGCAAAGACAGATCAGCCCCAGCATTTT
TRBV5-1	TRBJ2-1	NA	NA	CASRWSIETGYEQFF	TGCGCCAGCAGGTGGTCCATTGAGACCGGGTATGAGCAGTTCTTC
TRBV20-1	TRBJ1-2	NA	NA	CSALQGSGTF	TGCAGTGCCCTGCAGGGCTCTGGCACCTTC
TRBV6-1	TRBJ1-5	once	NA	CASIYGRGSNQPQHF	TGTGCCAGCATATACGGTCGGGGGAGCAATCAGCCCCAGCATTTT
TRBV2	TRBJ2-3	NA	TRBD2	CASSKSGSRTDTQYF	TGTGCCAGCAGTAAGAGCGGGAGTAGGACAGATACGCAGTATTTT
TRBV6-1	TRBJ1-1	NA	NA	CASSDTQGRGAFF	TGTGCCAGCAGTGACACCCAAGGGAGGGGAGCTTTCTTT
TRBV7-2	TRBJ2-7	NA	TRBD1	CASSSGGHREQYF	TGTGCCAGCAGCTCAGGGGGACATCGGGAGCAGTACTTC
TRBV30	TRBJ2-7	NA	TRBD1	CACKTGFYEQYF	TGTGCCTGCAAGACAGGGTTCTACGAGCAGTACTTC
TRBV27	TRBJ2-5	NA	TRBD2	CASRRLAGGETQYF	TGTGCCAGCAGGAGACTAGCGGGAGGAGAGACCCAGTACTTC
TRBV29-1	TRBJ1-1	NA	NA	CSVARQPNTEAFF	TGCAGCGTTGCCCGACAGCCGAACACTGAAGCTTTCTTT
TRBV27	TRBJ1-5	NA	NA	CASSLRGSNQPQHF	TGTGCCAGCAGTTTGCGGGGTAGCAATCAGCCCCAGCATTTT
TRBV7-2	TRBJ2-1	NA	NA	CASSPQQGSYNEQFF	TGTGCCAGCAGCCCACAACAGGGTTCGTACAATGAGCAGTTCTTC
TRBV28	TRBJ2-7	once	TRBD2	CASRGTSGRAWDEQYF	TGTGCCAGCAGGGGTACTAGCGGGAGGGCCTGGGACGAGCAGTACTTC
TRBV28	TRBJ1-2	NA	TRBD1	CASSTGADYGYTF	TGTGCCAGCAGTACAGGGGCGGATTATGGCTACACCTTC